This TCR beta chain was retrieved from a study of T cells in Graves' hyperthyroidism and ophthalmopathy. This CDR3 is built from 15 residues. Looked up from germline, CDR1 is WNHNN and CDR2 is SYGVQD (reference sequence). V trimming: 4 bases; J trimming: 5 bases; junction bases outside the gene matches: 5. This clonotype has ten or more counts. Ahead of any ophthalmopathy symptoms, the blood sample was obtained at the first diagnosis of hyperthyroidism. Template material for amplifying TCR beta CDR3 regions consisted of RNA transcripts. The TCR CDR3 was amplified in a first-round RT-PCR using the HTBI primer set. MiXCR, run by TCRdb on the multiplex PCR reads, gives a single entry per CDR3 protein. The sample has fewer than 450,000 distinct CDR3 sequences, roughly a sixth seen once.

This receptor was taken from a woman aged 30 to 39 with Graves' hyperthyroidism that later progressed to Graves' ophthalmopathy. The chain carries TRBV10-1 and TRBJ2-2, with 9 nucleotides matching TRBD1. Specimen: blood. The CDR3 bases are TGCGCCAGCAGTGTGACCGGGACAGGGACCGGGGAGCTGTTTTTT. Its translation: CASSVTGTGTGELFF.